This T cell receptor beta chain is drawn from a study of siplizumab effects on memory and regulatory T cells. Clones were read by immunoSEQ multiplex PCR, and TCRdb kept only the in-frame ones, dropping some. The sample holds about 100,000 clones; around 90% are singletons and the top ten take 0.15%. Germline V gene lookup returns CDR1 SNHLY and CDR2 FYNNEI. V shed 6 bases and J 8 bases; nucleotides not matched to a gene: 7. The CDR3 spans 15 residues. The sequenced sample consisted of CD4+ T cells sorted from blood. V gene TRBV2 combines with J gene TRBJ2-3; 14 bases line up with TRBD2. The source is a human donor in good health. The CDR3 DNA reads as TGTGCCAGCAGAGGACTAGCGGGGGGTGTGGCTACGCAGTATTTT. This translates into CASRGLAGGVATQYF.